This TCR beta chain came from a study of blood T cells in healthy people across ages. In its sample, this clonotype was seen once. A sample-barcoded 5' primer and a J-beta primer mix were used in a second PCR of roughly 7 to 11 cycles. TCRdb itself ran the 5' RACE reads through MiXCR, one entry per CDR3 protein. The data contain around 990,000 distinct CDR3 sequences, roughly a quarter of them singletons. Trimming pared 4 bases from V and 1 base from J, leaving 12 bases between. This CDR3 has 15 amino acids. Germline CDR1 and CDR2: MGHRA and YSYEKL. These data also formed part of another study, on T cells of mothers and their children. From that study: Every mother supplied over 9 million TCR beta CDR3 reads and every child around 3 million.

The sequence came from a girl aged 2-10 years in good health. The chain uses TRBV4-1 and TRBJ2-3, with D tentatively TRBD2 (5 bases). The sequencing sample was made of blood. The CDR3 region is CASSRPAGGTDTQYF. The CDR3 DNA reads TGCGCCAGCAGCCGCCCAGCCGGGGGCACAGATACGCAGTATTTT.